The rows below give T cell receptor beta chains drawn from one sample of a study of T cell changes during pregnancy in multiple sclerosis. Only in-frame clones appear in the TCRdb table, and some are missing; sequencing was by immunoSEQ multiplex PCR. The profile shows about 36,000 clones, 92% of them singletons. The sequenced sample consisted of PBMCs (not recorded whether the cells were cultured). Receptor source: a female donor with multiple sclerosis, enrolled in a pregnancy study. CDR3s include the opening cysteine and the closing phenylalanine or tryptophan. The D gene is left open where the match is weak. A clone size is listed for some rows: how often the clone was seen (once, few, many), or a class if it is expanded.

>TRBJ2-7|TRBV20-1|.|.
TGCAGTGCTGATATGGCGGGGGAGCAGTACTTC
CSADMAGEQYF
>TRBJ2-1|TRBV11-1|.|.
TGTGCCAGCAGCTTAGAGAGGGGCGGATACTCCTACAATGAGCAGTTCTTC
CASSLERGGYSYNEQFF
>TRBJ1-1|TRBV5-4|.|.
TGTGCCAGCAGCTCTAGGACAGCCATGAACACTGAAGCTTTCTTT
CASSSRTAMNTEAFF
>TRBJ2-7|TRBV10-3|TRBD2|.
TGTGCCATCAGTGAGACAGCGGGAGAGTTCTACGAGCAGTACTTC
CAISETAGEFYEQYF
>TRBJ2-5|TRBV7-6|.|.
TGTGCCAGCAGCTTAGTAGACCTACAAGAGACCCAGTACTTC
CASSLVDLQETQYF
>TRBJ2-3|TRBV30|.|.
TGTGCCTGGAGTTCAGGTAGCGAGCAGTATTTT
CAWSSGSEQYF
>TRBJ2-7|TRBV20-1|TRBD1|.
TGCAGTGCTAGAGCAGGGGGCGAGCAGTACTTC
CSARAGGEQYF
>TRBJ2-3|TRBV11-1|.|.
TGTGCCAGCAGCTCCGATCCAGGGGCGAGTACGCAGTATTTT
CASSSDPGASTQYF
>TRBJ1-2|TRBV4-1|.|.
TGCGCCAGCAGCCAAGAAAAAGGGGCGCGGTATGGCTACACCTTC
CASSQEKGARYGYTF
>TRBJ2-7|TRBV28|TRBD1|once
TGTGCCAGCTACAGGGGGCAGGGCGAGCAGTACTTC
CASYRGQGEQYF
>TRBJ1-2|TRBV6-5|.|.
TGTGCCAGCAGTTACTCTGGGGGGCAAGGCTATGGCTACACCTTC
CASSYSGGQGYGYTF
>TRBJ1-1|TRBV11-3|.|.
TGTGCCAGCAGCCTAGCGGGGACACAGAACACTGAAGCTTTCTTT
CASSLAGTQNTEAFF